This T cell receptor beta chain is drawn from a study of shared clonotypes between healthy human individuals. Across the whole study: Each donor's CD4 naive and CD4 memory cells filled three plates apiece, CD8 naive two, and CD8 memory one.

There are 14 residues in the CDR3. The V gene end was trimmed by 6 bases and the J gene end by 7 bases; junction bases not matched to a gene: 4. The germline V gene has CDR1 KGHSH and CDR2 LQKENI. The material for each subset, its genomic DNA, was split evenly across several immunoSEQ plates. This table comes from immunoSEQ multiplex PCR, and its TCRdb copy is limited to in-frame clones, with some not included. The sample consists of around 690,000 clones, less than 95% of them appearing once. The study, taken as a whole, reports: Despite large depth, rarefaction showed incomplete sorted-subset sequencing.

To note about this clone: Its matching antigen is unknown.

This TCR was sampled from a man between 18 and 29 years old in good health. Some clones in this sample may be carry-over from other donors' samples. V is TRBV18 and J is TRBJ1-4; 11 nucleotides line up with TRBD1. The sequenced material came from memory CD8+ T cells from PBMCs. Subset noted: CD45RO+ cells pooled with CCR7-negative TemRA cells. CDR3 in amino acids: CASSPGQGVEKLFF. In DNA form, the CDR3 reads TGTGCCAGCTCCCCGGGACAGGGGGTTGAAAAACTGTTTTTT.